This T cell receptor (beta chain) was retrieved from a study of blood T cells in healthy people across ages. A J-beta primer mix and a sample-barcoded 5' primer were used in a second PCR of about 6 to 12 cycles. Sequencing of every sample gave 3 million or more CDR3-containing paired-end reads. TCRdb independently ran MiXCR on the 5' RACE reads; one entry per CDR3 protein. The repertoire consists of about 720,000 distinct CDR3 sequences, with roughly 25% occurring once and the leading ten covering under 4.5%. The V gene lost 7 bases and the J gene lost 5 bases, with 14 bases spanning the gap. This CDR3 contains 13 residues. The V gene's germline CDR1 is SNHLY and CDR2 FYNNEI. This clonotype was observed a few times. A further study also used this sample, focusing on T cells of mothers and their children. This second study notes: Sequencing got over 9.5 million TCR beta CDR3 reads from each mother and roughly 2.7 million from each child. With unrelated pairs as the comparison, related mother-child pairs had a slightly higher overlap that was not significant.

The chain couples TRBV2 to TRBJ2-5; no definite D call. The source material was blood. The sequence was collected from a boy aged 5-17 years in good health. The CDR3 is CASTEDPRETQYF. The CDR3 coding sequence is TGTGCCAGCACCGAGGACCCCCGGGAGACCCAGTACTTC.